By frequency in the sample, the clone carrying this T cell receptor beta chain is medium-sized. The data were taken from a study of blood T cell repertoires in COVID-19. The method was immunoSEQ multiplex PCR; TCRdb's version includes in-frame clones alone and lacks a portion of them. The sample lists roughly 77,000 clones; roughly 71% were seen once. Trimming cost V 1 base and J 1 base; bases outside gene matches: 2. Germline V gene lookup returns CDR1 MDHEN and CDR2 SYDVKM. The CDR3 length is 16 residues. Sequencing was done on a sample of peripheral blood. The receptor's source is a man aged 60 to 69 with COVID-19, enrolled during active disease. The chain employs TRBV28 and TRBJ2-4; TRBD1 agrees at 9 bases. CDR3 in DNA: TGTGCCAGCAGTTTATTCGGACAGGGGGCCAAAAACATTCAGTACTTC. Protein: CASSLFGQGAKNIQYF.